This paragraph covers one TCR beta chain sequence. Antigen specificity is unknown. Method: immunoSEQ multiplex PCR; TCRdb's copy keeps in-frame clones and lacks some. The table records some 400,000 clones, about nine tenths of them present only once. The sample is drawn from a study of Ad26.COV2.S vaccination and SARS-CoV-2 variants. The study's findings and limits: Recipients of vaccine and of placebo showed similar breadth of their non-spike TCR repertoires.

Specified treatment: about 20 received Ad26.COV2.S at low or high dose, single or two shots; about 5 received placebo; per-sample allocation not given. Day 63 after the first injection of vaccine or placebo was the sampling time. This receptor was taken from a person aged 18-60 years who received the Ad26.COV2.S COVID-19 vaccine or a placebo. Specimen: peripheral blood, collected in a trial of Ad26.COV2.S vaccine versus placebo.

The CDR3 here is CASSYWGRQGTSSYEQYF. The CDR3 DNA is TGTGCCAGCAGTTATTGGGGCCGACAGGGTACGAGCTCCTACGAGCAGTACTTC. V gene TRBV28 combines with J gene TRBJ2-7; 7 nucleotides agree with TRBD1. There are 18 residues in the CDR3. CDR1 is MDHEN and CDR2 is SYDVKM in the germline V gene. The junction had 15 bases not matched to a gene; V was cut back by 4 bases and J by 0 bases.